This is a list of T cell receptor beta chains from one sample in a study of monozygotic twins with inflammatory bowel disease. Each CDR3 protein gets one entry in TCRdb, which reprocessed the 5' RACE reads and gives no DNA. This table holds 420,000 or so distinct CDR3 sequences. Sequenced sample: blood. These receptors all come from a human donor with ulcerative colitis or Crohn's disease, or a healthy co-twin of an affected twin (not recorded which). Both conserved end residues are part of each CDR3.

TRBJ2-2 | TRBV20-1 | CSAPNYGRGSANTGELFF
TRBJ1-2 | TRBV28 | CASSLPGQGAPGYTF
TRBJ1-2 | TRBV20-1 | CSAPPPRTPGYTF
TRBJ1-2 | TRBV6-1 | CASSFVGPDSYGYTF
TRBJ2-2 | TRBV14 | CASSQVGTAITGELFF
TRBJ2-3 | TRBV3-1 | CASSQVATGTDTQYF
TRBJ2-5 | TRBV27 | CASSPVKNQETQYF
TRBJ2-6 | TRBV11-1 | CASSLVLARLHSEANVLTF
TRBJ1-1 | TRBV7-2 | CASSPWGGTEAFF
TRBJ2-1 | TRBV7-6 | CASSPGQGLGNEQFF
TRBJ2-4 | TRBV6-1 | CASSTGEAKNIQYF
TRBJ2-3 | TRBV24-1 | CATSDSGLSDTQYF
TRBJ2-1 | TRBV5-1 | CASSPGPSSYNEQFF
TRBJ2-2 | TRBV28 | CASSLGPGTGELFF
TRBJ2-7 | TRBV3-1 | CASSFGVGEYEQYF